The 16 T cell receptor beta chains given below trace back to one sample, sequenced in a study of OX40 agonist ivuxolimab in advanced cancers. TCRdb keeps only in-frame clones here, not all; method: immunoSEQ multiplex PCR. The sample lists tens of thousands of clones; about four fifths were seen once. Sequences were derived from CD4+ or CD8+ T cells sorted from blood, sampled in a trial of the OX40 agonist ivuxolimab. The receptors come from an adult with an advanced solid tumor such as melanoma, head and neck, liver or kidney cancer.

This clone turned up a few times. The DNA for the CDR3 is TGTGCCAGCAGTGAAGGGGCTAGGGCGACCCAGTACTTC. Its protein is CASSEGARATQYF. The chain recombines TRBV6-1 with TRBJ2-5; D unresolved. Deletions cut 1 base from V and 7 bases from J, with 10 bases between. CDR1 is MNHNS and CDR2 is SASEGT in the germline V gene. This CDR3 region has 13 residues.

The chain joins TRBV21-1 to TRBJ2-7; the tabulated D call, TRBD1, remains unverified against the DNA. TRBV21-1 is a pseudogene segment. The CDR3 is 17 amino acids. CDR3 protein: CASSPNRGRADSYEQYF. The CDR3 DNA sequence: TGTGCCAGCAGCCCAAATAGGGGGCGGGCAGATTCTTACGAGCAGTACTTC.

This chain links TRBV18 with TRBJ1-5, with D perhaps TRBD1 (5 bases). The length of the CDR3 is 14 residues. CDR1 is KGHSH, CDR2 LQKENI, per germline. Trimming took off 3 bases at V and 3 bases at J, with 9 bases between the two ends. The CDR3 spells CASSPQGLNQPQHF. The DNA of the CDR3 is TGTGCCAGCTCACCCCAGGGCCTCAATCAGCCCCAGCATTTT.

The chain combines TRBV5-1 with TRBJ1-1; 10 bases match TRBD1. The V gene end was trimmed by 0 bases and the J gene end by 6 bases; junction bases not matched to a gene: 5. Germline assignment: CDR1 SGHRS and CDR2 YFSETQ. CDR3 length: 15 residues. CDR3 DNA: TGCGCCAGCAGCTTGGTGGGACAGGGGTTGTCTGAAGCTTTCTTT. This gives the protein CASSLVGQGLSEAFF.

This sequence joins TRBV5-4 and TRBJ1-2; D possibly corresponds to TRBD1 (6 bases). The CDR3 covers 14 residues. Germline V gene data show CDR1 as SGHNT and CDR2 as YYREEE (reference sequence). V lost 4 bases and J lost 8, with 18 bases in between. CDR3 nucleotide sequence: TGTGCCAGCAGCCGCGACAGGCCGGGGGGGGGCTACACCTTC. It is translated as CASSRDRPGGGYTF.

The chain carries TRBV5-6 and TRBJ1-6; 7 nucleotides match TRBD1. The CDR3 totals 14 residues. Germline V lookup: CDR1 SGHDT, CDR2 YYEEEE. J lost 4 bases, V lost 4 bases, and 2 bases had no gene match. CDR3 in amino acids: CASSKGQYNSPLHF. CDR3 bases: TGTGCCAGCAGCAAGGGACAGTATAATTCACCCCTCCACTTT. The full variable domain, completed using reference TRBV5-6 and TRBJ1-6, is DAGVTQSPTHLIKTRGQQVTLRCSPKSGHDTVSWYQQALGQGPQFIFQYYEEEERQRGNFPDRFSGHQFPNYSSELNVNALLLGDSALYLCASSKGQYNSPLHFGNGTRLTVT.

This chain joins TRBV18 and TRBJ2-6; D not resolved. The CDR3 spans 15 residues. V dropped 5 bases and J dropped 0 bases, with 8 bases sitting between them. CDR1 and CDR2 (germline): KGHSH, LQKENI. CDR3 DNA: TGTGCCAGCTCAACCGTGAGCTCTGGGGCCAACGTCCTGACTTTC. This encodes CASSTVSSGANVLTF.

The genes are TRBV7-2 and TRBJ2-1; unclear D gene. Germline loops: CDR1 SGHTA, CDR2 FQGNSA. The germline V and J ends were trimmed by 4 bases and 9 bases, with 13 bases remaining between them. CDR3 length: 13 residues. The CDR3 protein is CASSYIKGAEQFF. The CDR3 bases are TGTGCCAGCAGCTATATCAAGGGTGCTGAGCAGTTCTTC.

The gene calls are TRBV4-1 and TRBJ2-3; a weak D match, TRBD1 (6 bases). V was shortened by 3 bases and J by 1 base, with 11 bases between the two germline ends. This CDR3 is 15 amino acids long. Germline V gene data show CDR1 as MGHRA and CDR2 as YSYEKL. DNA for the CDR3: TGCGCCAGCAGCCAGGGGCGGACAGGCACAGATACGCAGTATTTT. Protein: CASSQGRTGTDTQYF.

The chain recombines TRBV5-5 with TRBJ1-2; 7 bases match TRBD1. This CDR3 region has 16 residues. Germline loops: CDR1 SGHKS, CDR2 YYEKEE (reference sequence). The J segment lost 7 bases and the V segment lost 0 bases, leaving 12 bases of the junction unmatched. In DNA form, the CDR3 reads TGTGCCAGCAGCTTGGCCGTAGCAGGGGGTGAATTTGGCTACACCTTC. It translates to CASSLAVAGGEFGYTF.

V gene TRBV27 combines with J gene TRBJ1-1; D possibly corresponds to TRBD1 (6 bases). CDR1 and CDR2 from the germline V gene are MNHEY and SMNVEV (reference sequence). Trimming shortened V by 3 bases and J by 8 bases, and 10 bases separated the two germline ends. CDR3 length: 12 amino acids. Here the CDR3 reads CASSFWGAEAFF. The CDR3 region has the DNA TGTGCCAGCAGTTTCTGGGGGGCCGAAGCTTTCTTT.

The chain combines TRBV5-5 with TRBJ1-2; D unclear. This CDR3 is 17 amino acids long. The V gene lost 0 bases and the J gene lost 2 bases, with 17 bases spanning the gap. Germline loops: CDR1 SGHKS, CDR2 YYEKEE (reference sequence). The CDR3 region is CASSLGGLQQANYGYTF. In DNA, the CDR3 is TGTGCCAGCAGCTTGGGAGGTTTGCAGCAGGCCAACTATGGCTACACCTTC.

The V and J genes are TRBV7-9 and TRBJ1-5; perhaps TRBD1 as D (5 bases). The CDR3 runs 16 residues. CDR1 SEHNR and CDR2 FQNEAQ come from the germline V gene (reference sequence). The V and J ends lost 4 bases and 6 bases respectively, with 19 bases between them. This CDR3 is CASSSRMGPPGQPQHF. DNA for the CDR3: TGTGCCAGCAGCTCCCGTATGGGGCCCCCAGGTCAGCCCCAGCATTTT.

The rearrangement uses TRBV6-1 and TRBJ2-7, with D perhaps being TRBD1 or TRBD2 (5 bases each). The germline V and J ends were trimmed by 6 bases and 3 bases, with 12 bases remaining between them. The CDR3 has 13 residues. CDR1 and CDR2 (germline): MNHNS, SASEGT. In DNA, the CDR3 is TGTGCCAGCAGCCGGGGACCCAACTACGAGCAGTACTTC. Translated, it gives CASSRGPNYEQYF.

This chain connects TRBV5-1 to TRBJ1-6; possibly TRBD1 for D (5 bases). V lost 4 bases and J 7 bases, leaving 9 bases between the germline ends. Germline CDR1 and CDR2: SGHRS and YFSETQ. CDR3 size: 13 residues. CDR3 residues: CASSTGGNSPLHF. CDR3 DNA sequence: TGCGCCAGCAGCACCGGGGGGAATTCACCCCTCCACTTT.

The chain has TRBV5-6 and TRBJ2-3; D ambiguous. The germline gives CDR1 SGHDT, CDR2 YYEEEE. The CDR3 has 13 amino acids. V was shortened by 0 bases and J by 6 bases, with 8 bases between the two germline ends. DNA of the CDR3: TGTGCCAGCAGCTTGGGGCTCTTCGATACGCAGTATTTT. It encodes CASSLGLFDTQYF.